These 2 T cell receptor beta chains came from one sample sequenced in a study of chemoradiotherapy in HPV16-positive cancers. Libraries were prepared by immunoSEQ multiplex PCR; TCRdb keeps only in-frame clonotypes and omits some of them. The sample yields some 29,000 clones, over 90% seen once. The source was blood, collected from a patient who underwent chemoradiotherapy. The source is a human donor with HPV-associated anogenital cancer.

The chain has TRBV7-6 and TRBJ2-2; either TRBD1 or TRBD2 may fit D (6 bases each). CDR1 is SGHVS, CDR2 FNYEAQ, per germline. The germline V and J ends were trimmed by 7 bases and 7 bases, with 16 bases remaining between them. The CDR3 has 14 residues. CDR3 amino acids: CASNIGGPGGELFF. The DNA for the CDR3 is TGTGCCAGCAACATTGGGGGGCCCGGCGGGGAGCTGTTTTTT.

The chain combines TRBV7-6 with TRBJ2-1; D not certain. The CDR3 length is 16 residues. V was trimmed by 1 base and J by 0 bases, leaving 10 bases between them. Germline V lookup: CDR1 SGHVS, CDR2 FNYEAQ. The CDR3 loop is CASSLGPGTSYNEQFF. CDR3 DNA: TGTGCCAGCAGCTTAGGTCCAGGCACCTCCTACAATGAGCAGTTCTTC.